This TCR beta chain was found in a study of Ad26.COV2.S vaccination and SARS-CoV-2 variants. Measured with immunoSEQ multiplex PCR; TCRdb has only the in-frame clones, and not every one. The sample contains about 680,000 clones, around 92% of which appear only once. Treatment of the sample: some 20 received Ad26.COV2.S at low or high dose, single or two shots; a few received placebo; per-sample allocation not given. Collection of samples fell on day 63 after the first vaccine or placebo injection. V lost 6 bases, J lost 14 bases, and 14 bases lay in between. Germline-derived CDR1 and CDR2 are MNHEY and SVGAGI. CDR3 length equals 11 residues.

The starting material was peripheral blood, obtained in a trial of Ad26.COV2.S vaccine versus placebo. This rearrangement joins TRBV6-5 to TRBJ2-1, with TRBD1 as a possible D gene (6 bases). The receptor comes from a person between 18 and 59 years old who received the Ad26.COV2.S COVID-19 vaccine or a placebo. CDR3 sequence reads: CASRRGIWEFF. CDR3 in DNA: TGTGCCAGCAGAAGGGGGATCTGGGAGTTCTTC.